The clone carrying this T cell receptor beta chain has only a few counts. The antigen is unknown. The PCR was carried out with 60 Vbeta primers and 13 Jbeta primers. In the original processing: The authors later counted 75 million to 90 million unique TCR beta chains, approximately 10 million of them shared. Measured with immunoSEQ multiplex PCR; TCRdb has only the in-frame clones, and not every one. That table supplies the V and J calls and clone size; D and trimming were determined from the DNA. The sample has about 190,000 clones, roughly 73% seen once. The entry originates in a study of cytomegalovirus exposure and HLA in healthy donors. Study as a whole: As an earlier analysis found, about 200 million T cells yielded about 120 million unique TCR beta sequences.

Study-level results: A later analysis showed that HLA-associated TCR beta chains had undergone more clonal expansion than equally common others. The CMV antigen specificity of a few CMV-associated chains was confirmed through in vitro analysis.

The origin of this receptor is a woman in her 30s in good health and CMV-seronegative. The source material was PBMCs.

CDR3 residues: CASSTHRDRGYEQYF. CDR3 sequence (DNA): TGTGCCAGCAGTACTCACCGGGACAGGGGTTACGAGCAGTACTTC. The genes are TRBV6-6 and TRBJ2-7, with 10 bases that match TRBD1. V shed 5 bases, J shed 4 bases, and the junction held 8 bases outside the gene matches. The germline CDR1 and CDR2 sequences are MNHNY and SVGAGI (reference sequence). There are 15 residues in the CDR3.